Following are 7 T cell receptor beta chains from one sample sequenced in a study of blood T cell repertoires in COVID-19. Assay: immunoSEQ multiplex PCR; the TCRdb copy retains only in-frame clones and omits some. The data contain about 230,000 clones, 65% to 90% of them singletons. Sequenced material: peripheral blood. The receptors shown here come from a woman aged 40 to 50 who had recovered from COVID-19.

The chain has TRBV14 and TRBJ2-3; the D is unclear. V lost 3 bases, J lost 2 bases, and 3 bases lay in between. This CDR3 is 12 amino acids long. Germline V gene data show CDR1 as SGHDN and CDR2 as FVKESK. CDR3 DNA: TGTGCCAGCAGCCATAACACAGATACGCAGTATTTT. Amino acid sequence: CASSHNTDTQYF.

This clone turned up a few times. This chain uses TRBV28 with TRBJ2-7; D gene uncertain. This CDR3 contains 13 residues. Trimming took off 6 bases at V and 0 bases at J, with 9 bases between the two ends. Germline V CDR1 and CDR2: MDHEN, SYDVKM. CDR3 region: CASRGYNSYEQYF. CDR3 bases: TGTGCCAGCAGGGGCTACAACTCCTACGAGCAGTACTTC. Variable domain in full (rest from reference TRBV28 and TRBJ2-7): DVKVTQSSRYLVKRTGEKVFLECVQDMDHENMFWYRQDPGLGLRLIYFSYDVKMKEKGDIPEGYSVSREKKERFSLILESASTNQTSMYLCASRGYNSYEQYFGPGTRLTVT.

This chain connects TRBV19 to TRBJ2-2; D unresolved. V was clipped by 10 bases and J by 3 bases, with 15 bases between them. Germline V gene data show CDR1 as LNHDA and CDR2 as SQIVND (reference sequence). The CDR3 contains 14 residues. The CDR3 region is CATEASSDTGELFF. In nucleotides, the CDR3 is TGTGCCACCGAGGCGAGCTCGGACACCGGGGAGCTGTTTTTT.

The J gene is TRBJ1-4, the V gene TRBV19; 9 bases agree with TRBD1. V lost 8 bases to trimming and J lost 8 bases; unmatched junction nucleotides: 6. Germline V CDR1 and CDR2: LNHDA, SQIVND (reference sequence). The CDR3 extends over 13 amino acids. CDR3 DNA sequence: TGTGCCAGTCGGACAGGGGAGAGGGAAAAACTGTTTTTT. Residues: CASRTGEREKLFF.

The gene calls are TRBV6-6 and TRBJ2-5, with a tentative D call TRBD2 (5 bases). In germline, CDR1 is MNHNY, CDR2 SVGAGI (reference sequence). There are 14 residues in the CDR3. Trimming shortened V by 8 bases and J by 0 bases, and 13 bases separated the two germline ends. In nucleotides, the CDR3 is TGTGCCAGCTTTTCCACGGGGTACCAAGAGACCCAGTACTTC. Its protein product is CASFSTGYQETQYF.

V gene TRBV7-9 combines with J gene TRBJ2-2; D gene ambiguous. The CDR3 has 16 amino acids. V was shortened by 11 bases and J by 0 bases, with 19 bases between the two germline ends. Germline values: CDR1 SEHNR, CDR2 FQNEAQ (reference sequence). CDR3 sequence reads: CAALTIRQANTGELFF. The CDR3, as DNA: TGTGCCGCCCTCACGATTCGGCAGGCGAACACCGGGGAGCTGTTTTTT.

The chain combines TRBV7-8 with TRBJ2-7; unclear D gene. The CDR3 covers 16 residues. Trimming shortened V by 0 bases and J by 3 bases, and 15 bases separated the two germline ends. Germline loops: CDR1 SGHVS, CDR2 FQNEAQ. The CDR3 spells CASSLARWQINYEQYF. The CDR3 coding sequence is TGTGCCAGCAGCTTAGCCCGCTGGCAGATTAACTACGAGCAGTACTTC.